The sample holds a few counts of the clone carrying this T cell receptor beta chain. Its antigen remains unknown. Constant-region reverse primers amplified full-length variable regions, followed by semi-nested Nested Universal Primer A PCR. TCRdb re-called the 5' RACE reads through MiXCR, storing one row per CDR3 protein. The sample yields approximately 37,000 distinct CDR3 sequences, about 20% seen once. The study's findings and limits: Greatest tumor Treg TCR overlap was with tumor naive CD4+ cells. The TCR gene usage of tumor memory CD4+ T cells clustered together with blood and lymph node memory CD4+ cells and with lymph node naive CD4+ cells.

This TCR was sampled from a female donor with breast cancer. The material sequenced was naive CD4+ T cells sorted from a lymph node. Subset meaning: naive CD4+ T cells, CD4+CD45RA+CD25-.

DNA for the CDR3: TGCGCCAGCACTCTACGGGACACCACCACTGAAGCTTTCTTT. The encoded protein is CASTLRDTTTEAFF. The chain uses TRBV5-1 and TRBJ1-1; D is possibly TRBD1 (6 bases). Trimming removed 6 bases at V and 4 bases at J, with 16 bases between. CDR1 and CDR2 (germline): SGHRS, YFSETQ. The CDR3 has 14 amino acids.